Listed here are 5 T cell receptor beta chains from one sample, sequenced in a study of human T cells and chemical hapten exposure. Time point denoted: patch test 3, about 24 weeks after DPC sensitization. Treatment here: therapeutic diphenylcyclopropenone sensitization with weekly scalp DPC. TCRdb reanalysed the RACE reads using MiXCR and keeps one entry per CDR3 protein. The sample lists about 30,000 distinct CDR3 sequences, 5% to 6.5% occurring once. The source was whole blood, collected in connection with sensitization to the hapten diphenylcyclopropenone (DPC). The receptors here all came from a man younger than 45 with alopecia areata. Some clones in this sample may be carry-over from other donors' samples.

The chain couples TRBV7-9 to TRBJ1-1, with a weak D call TRBD1 (5 bases). The CDR3 is 13 residues long. Trimming took 4 bases from V and 6 from J, leaving 12 bases between them. The germline V gene has CDR1 SEHNR and CDR2 FQNEAQ (reference sequence). The CDR3 nucleotides are TGTGCCAGCAGCTCTGGGACGTGGGCTGAAGCTTTCTTT. Translation gives CASSSGTWAEAFF. Filled out from reference TRBV7-9 and TRBJ1-1, the complete variable domain reads DTGVSQNPRHKITKRGQNVTFRCDPISEHNRLYWYRQTLGQGPEFLTYFQNEAQLEKSRLLSDRFSAERPKGSFSTLEIQRTEQGDSAMYLCASSSGTWAEAFFGQGTRLTVV.

This clonotype was found many times. This chain links TRBV28 with TRBJ2-1; a possible D gene is TRBD2 (5 bases). The CDR3 has 17 amino acids. V dropped 6 bases and J dropped 0 bases, with 18 bases sitting between them. Germline loops: CDR1 MDHEN, CDR2 SYDVKM. For the CDR3, the DNA is TGTGCCAGCAGCCCCCGGAGGAGGCCGAGCTCCTACAATGAGCAGTTCTTC. It translates to CASSPRRRPSSYNEQFF.

This clonotype appeared many times. The chain couples TRBV29-1 to TRBJ2-7; D remains ambiguous. Germline lookup yields CDR1 SQVTM and CDR2 ANQGSEA. The CDR3 is 14 amino acids. V was clipped by 0 bases and J by 6 bases, with 15 bases between them. CDR3 sequence (DNA): TGCAGCGTTGAAGATCGGTCGGCAAGTGCCGAGCAGTACTTC. Amino acids: CSVEDRSASAEQYF.

This clonotype was counted at least ten times. The chain uses TRBV7-2 and TRBJ1-1; possibly TRBD1 for D (5 bases). The CDR3 is made up of 15 amino acids. Deletions cut 2 bases from V and 5 bases from J, with 15 bases between. Germline-derived CDR1 and CDR2 are SGHTA and FQGNSA. CDR3 nucleotides: TGTGCCAGCAGCTTAAGGACGGCCCAGGGAACTGAAGCTTTCTTT. Translating it yields CASSLRTAQGTEAFF.

This clonotype was seen ten or more times. The V and J genes are TRBV5-1 and TRBJ1-1; D gene ambiguous. This CDR3 spans 15 amino acids. The V gene's germline CDR1 is SGHRS and CDR2 YFSETQ. Trimming took off 0 bases at V and 0 bases at J, with 9 bases between the two ends. CDR3: CASSLGSAMNTEAFF. The DNA of the CDR3 is TGCGCCAGCAGCTTGGGATCGGCCATGAACACTGAAGCTTTCTTT.